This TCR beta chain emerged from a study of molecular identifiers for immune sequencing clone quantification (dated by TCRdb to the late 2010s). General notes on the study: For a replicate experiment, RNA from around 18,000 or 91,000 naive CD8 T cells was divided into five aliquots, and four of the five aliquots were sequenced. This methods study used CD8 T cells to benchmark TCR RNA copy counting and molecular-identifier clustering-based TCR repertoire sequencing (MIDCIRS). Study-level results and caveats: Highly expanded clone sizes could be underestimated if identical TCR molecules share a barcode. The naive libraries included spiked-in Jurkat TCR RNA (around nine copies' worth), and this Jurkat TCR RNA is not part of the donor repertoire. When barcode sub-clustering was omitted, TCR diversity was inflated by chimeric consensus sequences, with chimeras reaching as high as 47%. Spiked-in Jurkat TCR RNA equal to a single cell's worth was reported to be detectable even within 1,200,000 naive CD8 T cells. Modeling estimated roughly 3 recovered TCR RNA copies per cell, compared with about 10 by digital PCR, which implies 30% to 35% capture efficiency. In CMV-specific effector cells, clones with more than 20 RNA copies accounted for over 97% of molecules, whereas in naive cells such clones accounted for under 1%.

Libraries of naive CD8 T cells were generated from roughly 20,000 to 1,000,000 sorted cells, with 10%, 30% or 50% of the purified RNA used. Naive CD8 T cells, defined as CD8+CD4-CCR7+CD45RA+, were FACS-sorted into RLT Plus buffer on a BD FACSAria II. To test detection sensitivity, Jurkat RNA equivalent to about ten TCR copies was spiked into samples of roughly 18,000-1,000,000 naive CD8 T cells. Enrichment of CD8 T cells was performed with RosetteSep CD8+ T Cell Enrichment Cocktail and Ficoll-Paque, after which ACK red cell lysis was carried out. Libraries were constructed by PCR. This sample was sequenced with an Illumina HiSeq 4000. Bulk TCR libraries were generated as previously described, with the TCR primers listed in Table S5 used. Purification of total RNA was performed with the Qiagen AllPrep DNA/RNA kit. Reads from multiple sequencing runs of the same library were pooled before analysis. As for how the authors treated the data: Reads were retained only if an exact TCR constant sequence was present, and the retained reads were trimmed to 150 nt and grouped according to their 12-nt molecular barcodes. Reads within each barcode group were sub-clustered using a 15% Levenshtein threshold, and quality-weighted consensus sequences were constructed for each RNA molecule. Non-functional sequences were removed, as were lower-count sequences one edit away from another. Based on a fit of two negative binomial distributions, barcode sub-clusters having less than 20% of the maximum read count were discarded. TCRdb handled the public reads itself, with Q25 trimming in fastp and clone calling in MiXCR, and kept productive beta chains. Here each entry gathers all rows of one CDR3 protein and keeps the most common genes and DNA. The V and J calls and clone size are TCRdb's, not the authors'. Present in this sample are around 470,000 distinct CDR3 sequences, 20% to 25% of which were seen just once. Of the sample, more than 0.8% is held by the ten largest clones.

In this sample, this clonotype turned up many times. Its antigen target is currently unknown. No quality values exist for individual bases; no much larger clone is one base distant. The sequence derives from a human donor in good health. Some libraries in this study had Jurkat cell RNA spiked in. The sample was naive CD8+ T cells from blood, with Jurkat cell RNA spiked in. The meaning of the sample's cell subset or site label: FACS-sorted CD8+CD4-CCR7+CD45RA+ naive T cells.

In nucleotide form, the sequence is TGTGCCTGGAGTGAAGAGGATGGCTACACCTTC. It encodes CAWSEEDGYTF. Recombination joined TRBV30 with TRBJ1-2; there is no confident call for the D gene. Taken from cysteine to phenylalanine, the CDR3 has 11 residues. Here the CDR3 DNA is all that survives: 33 bases in frame from base 1. According to the germline V gene (reference sequence), CDR1 reads GTSNPN and CDR2 reads SVGIG. The germline ends are 6 bases apart after V is trimmed by 1 base and J by 6 bases.